The 30 T cell receptor beta chains below all came from one sample that was sequenced in a study of cytomegalovirus exposure and HLA in healthy donors. TCRdb's copy holds only in-frame clones and misses some; the assay was immunoSEQ multiplex PCR. The sample holds about 160,000 clones, 85% to 90% seen once. Sequences were obtained from PBMCs. These receptors all stem from a man aged 18 to 30 in good health and CMV-seropositive.

This chain links TRBV6-5 with TRBJ2-3, with a weak D call TRBD2 (5 bases). The ends were cut back, 4 bases at V and 2 bases at J, with 16 bases in the middle. Germline CDR1 MNHEY, CDR2 SVGAGI. The CDR3 extends over 16 amino acids. CDR3 DNA: TGTGCCAGCAGTTTGAATCTAGCCCGTCTCACAGATACGCAGTATTTT. Translation gives CASSLNLARLTDTQYF.

This chain links TRBV18 with TRBJ2-7; 10 bases line up with TRBD1. The germline CDR1 and CDR2 sequences are KGHSH and LQKENI. After removal of 2 bases from V and 6 bases from J, the junction contained 7 bases not matched to a gene. CDR3 size: 15 residues. Here the CDR3 DNA reads TGTGCCAGCTCACCATCCCCGGACAGGGGGGCCGAGCAGTACTTC. Translating gives CASSPSPDRGAEQYF. The complete variable domain, with remaining parts taken from reference TRBV18 and TRBJ2-7, reads NAGVMQNPRHLVRRRGQEARLRCSPMKGHSHVYWYRQLPEEGLKFMVYLQKENIIDESGMPKERFSAEFPKEGPSILRIQQVVRGDSAAYFCASSPSPDRGAEQYFGPGTRLTVT.

This clone was picked up one time. The gene calls are TRBV5-4 and TRBJ2-1; D possibly corresponds to TRBD2 (6 bases). The germline V gene has CDR1 SGHNT and CDR2 YYREEE (reference sequence). This CDR3 comprises 17 residues. The V gene lost 4 bases and the J gene lost 0 bases, with 17 bases spanning the gap. In DNA form, the CDR3 reads TGTGCCAGCAGCCCCGGAGGGACTTCTAGCTCCTACAATGAGCAGTTCTTC. It codes for CASSPGGTSSSYNEQFF.

The J gene is TRBJ2-2, the V gene TRBV11-2; the match to TRBD2 covers 7 bases. The CDR3 extends over 19 amino acids. Germline trimming cut 2 bases from V and 1 base from J; bases unmatched to any gene: 13. Germline CDR1 and CDR2: SGHAT and FQNNGV. Here the CDR3 DNA reads TGTGCCAGCAGCTTACTTGGTCTAGCGGATGTCATGAACACCGGGGAGCTGTTTTTT. Translated, it gives CASSLLGLADVMNTGELFF.

V usage is TRBV10-2 and J usage is TRBJ1-1, with TRBD1 matching 9 bases. The germline gives CDR1 WSHSY, CDR2 SAAADI. V shed 6 bases, J shed 3 bases, and the junction held 5 bases outside the gene matches. The CDR3 consists of 14 residues. CDR3 residues: CASRNRDRDTEAFF. CDR3 DNA: TGCGCCAGCAGGAACCGGGACAGGGACACTGAAGCTTTCTTT.

V usage is TRBV13 and J usage is TRBJ1-5; no clear D. The V and J ends lost 2 bases and 4 bases respectively, with 12 bases between them. Germline CDR1 reads PRHDT; CDR2 reads FYEKMQ (reference sequence). The CDR3 runs 15 residues. CDR3 amino acids: CASSLSRRENQPQHF. CDR3 coding DNA: TGTGCCAGCAGCTTAAGTAGGCGGGAAAATCAGCCCCAGCATTTT.

This chain joins TRBV4-1 and TRBJ2-7; 11 positions agree with TRBD2. There are 15 residues in the CDR3. Trimming took 2 bases from V and 3 from J; bases not matched to a gene: 3. CDR1 MGHRA and CDR2 YSYEKL come from the germline V gene. CDR3 sequence: CASSQFLAGGYEQYF. In DNA form, the CDR3 reads TGCGCCAGCAGCCAATTCCTAGCGGGAGGCTACGAGCAGTACTTC.

The table lists this clone with a count of one. The chain couples TRBV15 to TRBJ1-5; D remains unclear. Germline V CDR1 and CDR2: LNHNV, YYDKDF (reference sequence). The CDR3 contains 12 residues. The germline V and J ends were trimmed by 5 bases and 5 bases, with 7 bases remaining between them. The CDR3, as DNA: TGTGCCACCAGCTCGTCGGATCAGCCCCAGCATTTT. Translation gives CATSSSDQPQHF.

The chain employs TRBV7-8 and TRBJ2-2; 8 bases are a match to TRBD1. Germline V gene lookup returns CDR1 SGHVS and CDR2 FQNEAQ. Losses at the gene ends were 2 bases for V and 7 bases for J; bases not matched to a gene: 15. This CDR3 comprises 18 residues. The CDR3, as DNA: TGTGCCAGCAGCTTAAGGTCGACAGGGGTGGTTGTCAGCGGGGAGCTGTTTTTT. Translating gives CASSLRSTGVVVSGELFF.

V usage is TRBV7-9 and J usage is TRBJ2-3; D gene uncertain. The CDR3 consists of 14 residues. CDR1 is SEHNR and CDR2 is FQNEAQ in the germline V gene (reference sequence). V was trimmed by 4 bases and J by 4 bases, leaving 12 bases between them. CDR3 DNA sequence: TGTGCCAGCAGCTCTAACCCTAGACCAGATACGCAGTATTTT. Translating it yields CASSSNPRPDTQYF.

The rearrangement joins TRBV7-9 to TRBJ2-7; D is perhaps TRBD2 (5 bases). Trimming shortened V by 5 bases and J by 3 bases, and 20 bases separated the two germline ends. Germline CDR1 and CDR2: SEHNR and FQNEAQ (reference sequence). CDR3 length: 16 amino acids. The CDR3 loop is CASSPTALAAFYEQYF. The CDR3 DNA sequence: TGTGCCAGCAGCCCCACGGCGCTAGCTGCCTTCTACGAGCAGTACTTC.

The chain has TRBV5-1 and TRBJ2-1; 14 bases are a match to TRBD2. The germline V gene encodes CDR1 SGHRS and CDR2 YFSETQ. This CDR3 region has 16 residues. Germline trimming cut 2 bases from V and 9 bases from J; bases unmatched to any gene: 7. The CDR3 DNA sequence: TGCGCCAGCAGCTTTAAACCGGGACTAGCGGGGGCTGAGCAGTTCTTC. This gives the protein CASSFKPGLAGAEQFF.

The gene calls are TRBV9 and TRBJ1-2; no definite D call. CDR3 size: 13 residues. Trimming shortened V by 2 bases and J by 2 bases, and 7 bases separated the two germline ends. Germline V gene sequence: CDR1 SGDLS, CDR2 YYNGEE. CDR3 DNA: TGTGCCAGCAGCGTTCAACAGAACTATGGCTACACCTTC. It translates to CASSVQQNYGYTF.

The J gene is TRBJ2-1, the V gene TRBV29-1; TRBD2 agrees at 11 bases. V was pared by 7 bases and J by 7 bases, with 15 bases of the junction left unmatched. This CDR3 is built from 16 residues. Germline loops: CDR1 SQVTM, CDR2 ANQGSEA. In DNA form, the CDR3 reads TGCAGCGCTGCGTTCGTAGCGGGAGGGCCGGGTAATGAGCAGTTCTTC. Residues: CSAAFVAGGPGNEQFF.

The V and J genes are TRBV2 and TRBJ2-1; the match to TRBD2 covers 10 bases. This CDR3 has 17 residues. With V trimmed by 3 bases and J by 12 bases, 17 bases remained unmatched. Germline CDR1 and CDR2: SNHLY and FYNNEI. CDR3 residues: CASSESTPGLASFRQFF. CDR3 DNA: TGTGCCAGCAGTGAGTCAACCCCGGGACTAGCGTCCTTTCGGCAGTTCTTC.

The rearrangement uses TRBV19 and TRBJ1-1, with TRBD1 as a possible D gene (6 bases). The CDR3 is made up of 15 amino acids. CDR1 is LNHDA and CDR2 is SQIVND in the germline V gene (reference sequence). V was pared by 5 bases and J by 0 bases, with 13 bases between. CDR3 sequence: CASSLTRTVNTEAFF. The CDR3 nucleotides are TGTGCCAGTAGTCTTACCAGGACAGTGAACACTGAAGCTTTCTTT.

This clone occurred once. This chain connects TRBV7-9 to TRBJ2-2; D is perhaps TRBD2 (6 bases). The germline CDR1 and CDR2 sequences are SEHNR and FQNEAQ (reference sequence). The CDR3 sequence is 15 residues long. Trimming left V 5 bases short and J 6 bases short, with 16 bases between. The CDR3: CASSPTSRPPGELFF. The CDR3 coding sequence is TGTGCCAGCAGCCCTACTAGCCGACCACCCGGGGAGCTGTTTTTT.

The V and J genes are TRBV13 and TRBJ1-2; the D is unclear. The germline V gene has CDR1 PRHDT and CDR2 FYEKMQ (reference sequence). The CDR3 is 15 amino acids. V was shortened by 3 bases and J by 0 bases, with 11 bases between the two germline ends. The chain's CDR3 is CASSLAGGTNYGYTF. CDR3 sequence (DNA): TGTGCCAGCAGCTTGGCGGGCGGTACTAACTATGGCTACACCTTC.

The chain uses TRBV6-1 and TRBJ1-5; 10 bases are shared with TRBD1. Unmatched junction bases numbered 1, after V lost 1 base and J lost 7 bases. The CDR3 loop spans 14 amino acids. Germline V gene lookup returns CDR1 MNHNS and CDR2 SASEGT. The CDR3 region has the DNA TGTGCCAGCAGTGAAGAGACAGGGGGCCAGCCCCAGCATTTT. Residues: CASSEETGGQPQHF.

The CDR3 bases are TGTGCCAGCAGCCCATTAGCGGATGGGAGCGGAAGAGGGTCCTACGAGCAGTACTTC. Its protein product is CASSPLADGSGRGSYEQYF. The chain employs TRBV16 and TRBJ2-7, with TRBD2 as a possible D gene (6 bases). V shed 4 bases and J shed 1 base, with 26 bases lying between them. This CDR3 has 19 amino acids. Germline V gives CDR1 KGHSY, CDR2 FQNENV.

A word on this clone: The junction differs from germline at one of its ends, possibly a read error. The chain joins TRBV7-7 to TRBJ2-1; weak D call: TRBD2 (5 bases). This CDR3 is 15 amino acids long. In germline, CDR1 is SSHAT, CDR2 FNYEAQ (reference sequence). Written as DNA, the CDR3 is TGTGCTAGCAGCTTAAGTTGGAGGAAGAACAATGAGCAGTTCTTC. Its protein is CASSLSWRKNNEQFF.

The chain couples TRBV5-4 to TRBJ1-5; maybe TRBD1 (6 bases). The germline V gene encodes CDR1 SGHNT and CDR2 YYREEE (reference sequence). V was shortened by 1 base and J by 6 bases, with 11 bases between the two germline ends. This CDR3 has 14 residues. CDR3 DNA: TGTGCCAGCAGCTTGAAGGGAGGGGGTCAGCCCCAGCATTTT. Its protein is CASSLKGGGQPQHF.

V is TRBV18 and J is TRBJ1-2, with 8 bases matching TRBD1. The CDR3 is 15 residues long. In germline, CDR1 is KGHSH, CDR2 LQKENI. The ends lost 3 bases at V and 4 bases at J; junction bases unmatched: 7. The CDR3 region has the DNA TGTGCCAGCTCACCTGTCGGGGACAGGATCTATGGCTACACCTTC. This gives the protein CASSPVGDRIYGYTF.

The chain's CDR3 is CASRAYAGGLETQYF. CDR3 nucleotides: TGTGCCAGTCGGGCATACGCCGGGGGGCTGGAGACCCAGTACTTC. This chain connects TRBV19 to TRBJ2-5; TRBD2 might be the D (7 bases). V gave up 8 bases and J gave up 5 bases, with 21 bases separating them. Germline V gene lookup returns CDR1 LNHDA and CDR2 SQIVND (reference sequence). This CDR3 region has 15 residues.

Only one count was recorded for this clone. CDR3 residues: CASSPFGTSPQSSYNEQFF. The CDR3 DNA follows: TGTGCCAGCAGCCCCTTCGGGACTAGCCCCCAGAGCTCCTACAATGAGCAGTTCTTC. The rearrangement joins TRBV7-3 to TRBJ2-1; 9 nucleotides line up with TRBD2. The CDR3 covers 19 residues. From germline, CDR1 is SGHTA and CDR2 FQGTGA. The J segment lost 0 bases and the V segment lost 5 bases, leaving 14 bases of the junction unmatched.

V and J are TRBV5-1 and TRBJ1-3; 8 nucleotides align to TRBD1. Trimming took 3 bases from V and 8 from J; bases not matched to a gene: 7. CDR3 length equals 14 residues. Germline V gene data show CDR1 as SGHRS and CDR2 as YFSETQ. CDR3 bases: TGCGCCAGCAGCTCCCGGGACAGGCGGGACACCATATATTTT. Protein sequence: CASSSRDRRDTIYF.

J is TRBJ2-7 and V is TRBV28; weak D call: TRBD2 (6 bases). V lost 1 base and J lost 1, with 14 bases in between. Germline V lookup: CDR1 MDHEN, CDR2 SYDVKM. The CDR3 runs to 16 residues. Here the CDR3 reads CASSLSREYYSYEQYF. As DNA, the CDR3 is TGTGCCAGCAGTTTATCCCGGGAGTATTATTCCTACGAGCAGTACTTC. The full variable domain, rest sourced from reference TRBV28 and TRBJ2-7, is DVKVTQSSRYLVKRTGEKVFLECVQDMDHENMFWYRQDPGLGLRLIYFSYDVKMKEKGDIPEGYSVSREKKERFSLILESASTNQTSMYLCASSLSREYYSYEQYFGPGTRLTVT.

This clone showed up just a few times. The chain combines TRBV4-2 with TRBJ1-2; 12 bases fit TRBD1. The CDR3 contains 15 residues. J was trimmed by 8 bases and V by 0 bases; bases with no gene match: 4. Germline CDR1 is LGHNA and CDR2 is YNFKEQ. The CDR3 here is CASSQDRDRGPGYTF. The CDR3 DNA is TGTGCCAGCAGCCAAGATAGGGACAGGGGGCCCGGCTACACCTTC.

The rearrangement links TRBV6-1 to TRBJ2-2, with 7 bases identical to TRBD1. Germline CDR1 reads MNHNS; CDR2 reads SASEGT. Trimming cost V 1 base and J 4 bases; bases outside gene matches: 9. The CDR3 is 17 residues long. The CDR3 sequence is CASSEVPWTGSTGELFF. CDR3 DNA: TGTGCCAGCAGTGAAGTTCCATGGACAGGCAGCACCGGGGAGCTGTTTTTT.

The J gene is TRBJ2-1, the V gene TRBV7-9; 10 bases agree with TRBD2. The CDR3 runs to 17 residues. Germline trimming cut 1 base from V and 12 bases from J; bases unmatched to any gene: 15. Germline V lookup: CDR1 SEHNR, CDR2 FQNEAQ (reference sequence). CDR3 sequence reads: CASSLVTSGNGIRAQFF. CDR3 coding DNA: TGTGCCAGCAGCTTAGTAACTAGCGGGAATGGGATCCGGGCGCAGTTCTTC. The complete variable domain, with remaining parts taken from reference TRBV7-9 and TRBJ2-1, reads DTGVSQNPRHKITKRGQNVTFRCDPISEHNRLYWYRQTLGQGPEFLTYFQNEAQLEKSRLLSDRFSAERPKGSFSTLEIQRTEQGDSAMYLCASSLVTSGNGIRAQFFGPGTRLTVL.